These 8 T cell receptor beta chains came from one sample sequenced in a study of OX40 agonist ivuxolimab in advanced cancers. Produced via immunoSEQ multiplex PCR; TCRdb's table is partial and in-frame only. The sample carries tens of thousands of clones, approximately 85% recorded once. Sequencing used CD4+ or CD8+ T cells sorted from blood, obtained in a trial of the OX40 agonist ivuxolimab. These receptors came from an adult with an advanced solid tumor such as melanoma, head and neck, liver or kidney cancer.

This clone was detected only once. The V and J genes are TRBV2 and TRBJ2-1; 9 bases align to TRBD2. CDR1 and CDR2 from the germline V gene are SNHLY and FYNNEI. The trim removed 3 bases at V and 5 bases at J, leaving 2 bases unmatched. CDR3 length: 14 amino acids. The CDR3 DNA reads TGTGCCAGCAGTGATCCTAGCGGGGACAATGAGCAGTTCTTC. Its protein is CASSDPSGDNEQFF.

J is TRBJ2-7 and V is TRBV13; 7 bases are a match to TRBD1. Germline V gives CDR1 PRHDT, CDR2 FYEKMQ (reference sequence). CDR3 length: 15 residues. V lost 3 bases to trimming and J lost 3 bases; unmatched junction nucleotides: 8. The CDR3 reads CASSLARDSYYEQYF. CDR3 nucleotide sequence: TGTGCCAGCAGCTTGGCTCGGGACAGTTACTACGAGCAGTACTTC.

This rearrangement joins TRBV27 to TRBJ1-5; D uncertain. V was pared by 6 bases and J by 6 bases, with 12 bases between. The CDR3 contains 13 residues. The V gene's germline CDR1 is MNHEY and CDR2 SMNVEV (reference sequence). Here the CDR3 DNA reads TGTGCCAGCAGACTCGGGGTGGGTCAGCCCCAGCATTTT. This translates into CASRLGVGQPQHF.

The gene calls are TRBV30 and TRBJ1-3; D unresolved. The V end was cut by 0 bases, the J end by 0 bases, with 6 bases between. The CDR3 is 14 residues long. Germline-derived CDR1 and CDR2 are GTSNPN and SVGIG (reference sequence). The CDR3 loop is CAWSVTGSGNTIYF. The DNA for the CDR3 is TGTGCCTGGAGTGTAACTGGCTCTGGAAACACCATATATTTT.

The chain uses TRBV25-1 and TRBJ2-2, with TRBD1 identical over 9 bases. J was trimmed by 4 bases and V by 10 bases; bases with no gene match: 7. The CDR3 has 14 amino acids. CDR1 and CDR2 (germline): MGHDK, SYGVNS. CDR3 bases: TGTGCCACGGGAGGACAGGGGTTCACCGGGGAGCTGTTTTTT. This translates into CATGGQGFTGELFF.

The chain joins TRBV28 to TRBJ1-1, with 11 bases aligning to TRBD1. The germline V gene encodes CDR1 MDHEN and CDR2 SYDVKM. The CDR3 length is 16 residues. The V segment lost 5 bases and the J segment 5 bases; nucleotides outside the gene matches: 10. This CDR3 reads CASSGQGASWKTEAFF. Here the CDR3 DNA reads TGTGCCAGCAGTGGACAGGGGGCTTCGTGGAAAACTGAAGCTTTCTTT.

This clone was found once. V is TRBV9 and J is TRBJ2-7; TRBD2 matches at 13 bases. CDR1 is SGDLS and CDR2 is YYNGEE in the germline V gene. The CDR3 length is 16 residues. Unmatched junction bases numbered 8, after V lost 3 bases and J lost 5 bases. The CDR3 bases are TGTGCCAGCAGCGACTCCGGGACTAGCGGGGCCCACGAGCAGTACTTC. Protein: CASSDSGTSGAHEQYF. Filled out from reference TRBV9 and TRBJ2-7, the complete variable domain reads DSGVTQTPKHLITATGQRVTLRCSPRSGDLSVYWYQQSLDQGLQFLIQYYNGEERAKGNILERFSAQQFPDLHSELNLSSLELGDSALYFCASSDSGTSGAHEQYFGPGTRLTVT.

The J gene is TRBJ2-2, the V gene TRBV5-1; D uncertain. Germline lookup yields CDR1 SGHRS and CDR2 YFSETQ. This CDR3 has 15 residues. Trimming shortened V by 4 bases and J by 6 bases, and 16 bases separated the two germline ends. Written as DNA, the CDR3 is TGCGCCAGCAGCCAAGGCCGGGTTATGGCCGGGGAGCTGTTTTTT. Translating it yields CASSQGRVMAGELFF.